These 19 T cell receptor beta chains share one sample of origin, sequenced in a study of T cells expressing NK-cell markers. TCRdb re-analyzed the 5' RACE reads; it lists each CDR3 protein once, without DNA. The sample includes 300,000 to 500,000 distinct CDR3 sequences. The sample comprised blood T cells: a sorted CD56 or NKG2C T cell subset, CD4+ or CD8+ T cells, or bulk PBMC T cells (not recorded which). Receptor source: a woman aged 50 to 60 in good health.

CDR3 in amino acids: CASSLADTDTQYF. V usage is TRBV6-5 and J usage is TRBJ2-3. The germline V gene encodes CDR1 MNHEY and CDR2 SVGAGI. This CDR3 is 13 amino acids long.

This chain uses TRBV7-2 with TRBJ2-1; TCRdb calls TRBD2, which cannot be checked without DNA. The CDR3 spans 16 residues. Germline V gene data show CDR1 as SGHTA and CDR2 as FQGNSA. The CDR3 loop is CASSLRASGRSDEQFF. The whole variable domain, filled in from reference TRBV7-2 and TRBJ2-1, reads GAGVSQSPSNKVTEKGKDVELRCDPISGHTALYWYRQSLGQGLEFLIYFQGNSAPDKSGLPSDRFSAERTGGSVSTLTIQRTQQEDSAVYLCASSLRASGRSDEQFFGPGTRLTVL.

This chain connects TRBV5-1 to TRBJ2-1; the TRBD1 assignment by TCRdb is unverifiable without DNA. There are 15 residues in the CDR3. Germline V gene lookup returns CDR1 SGHRS and CDR2 YFSETQ. This chain's CDR3 is CASSLGGTPYNEQFF. The full variable domain, with the rest looked up from reference TRBV5-1 and TRBJ2-1, is KAGVTQTPRYLIKTRGQQVTLSCSPISGHRSVSWYQQTPGQGLQFLFEYFSETQRNKGNFPGRFSGRQFSNSRSEMNVSTLELGDSALYLCASSLGGTPYNEQFFGPGTRLTVL.

The rearrangement uses TRBV6-5 and TRBJ1-1. The CDR3 loop spans 15 amino acids. CDR1 and CDR2 from the germline V gene are MNHEY and SVGAGI. The CDR3 loop reads CASSYSAWMNTEAFF.

The chain joins TRBV2 to TRBJ1-3. CDR3 size: 21 residues. Germline V CDR1 and CDR2: SNHLY, FYNNEI. CDR3 sequence reads: CASSEPDFGSNPTYSGNTIYF. Filled out from reference TRBV2 and TRBJ1-3, the complete variable domain reads EPEVTQTPSHQVTQMGQEVILRCVPISNHLYFYWYRQILGQKVEFLVSFYNNEISEKSEIFDDQFSVERPDGSNFTLKIRSTKLEDSAMYFCASSEPDFGSNPTYSGNTIYFGEGSWLTVV.

The V call is TRBV5-1, the J call TRBJ2-7. In germline, CDR1 is SGHRS, CDR2 YFSETQ. The CDR3 runs to 14 residues. The CDR3 protein is CASSLVSDSYEQYF.

V gene TRBV3-1 combines with J gene TRBJ1-1. CDR1 and CDR2 from the germline V gene are LGHDT and YNNKEL (reference sequence). CDR3 length: 14 amino acids. The CDR3 sequence is CASSQGTRNTEAFF.

The chain has TRBV12-3 or TRBV12-4 and TRBJ2-4; TCRdb outputs TRBD1, but without DNA this stays unchecked. The CDR3 extends over 16 amino acids. The CDR3 protein is CASTLTGFVAKNIQYF.

This chain uses TRBV5-5 with TRBJ1-1; TCRdb calls TRBD1, which cannot be checked without DNA. CDR3 size: 11 residues. Per germline, CDR1 SGHKS and CDR2 YYEKEE (reference sequence). CDR3 region: CASSYDRAAFF. Filled out from reference TRBV5-5 and TRBJ1-1, the complete variable domain reads DAGVTQSPTHLIKTRGQQVTLRCSPISGHKSVSWYQQVLGQGPQFIFQYYEKEERGRGNFPDRFSARQFPNYSSELNVNALLLGDSALYLCASSYDRAAFFGQGTRLTVV.

The genes are TRBV12-5 and TRBJ2-1; with no DNA, the TCRdb D assignment of TRBD2 cannot be verified. CDR1 and CDR2 (germline): LGHNT, FRNRAP. CDR3 length: 15 amino acids. The CDR3 region is CASGVLAGIYNEQFF.

This rearrangement joins TRBV30 to TRBJ2-6. Germline lookup yields CDR1 GTSNPN and CDR2 SVGIG (reference sequence). The CDR3 is made up of 16 amino acids. CDR3 residues: CAWSVRRESGANVLTF.

This chain connects TRBV20-1 to TRBJ1-2. Germline CDR1 and CDR2: DFQATT and SNEGSKA (reference sequence). This CDR3 has 11 residues. This CDR3 is CSVHTDYGYTF.

The CDR3 here is CSVQISRGKLFF. The rearrangement joins TRBV29-1 to TRBJ1-4; there is no DNA to check the TCRdb D call of TRBD1. The CDR3 has 12 amino acids. Germline V CDR1 and CDR2: SQVTM, ANQGSEA.

The genes are TRBV27 and TRBJ2-5; the D call of TRBD2 rests on TCRdb alone, since no DNA is present to check it. This CDR3 comprises 14 residues. In germline, CDR1 is MNHEY, CDR2 SMNVEV (reference sequence). This CDR3 reads CASSLYGGAETQYF.

This chain uses TRBV30 with TRBJ2-7; TCRdb names TRBD1, which stays unverified in the absence of DNA. The CDR3 is 12 amino acids. Germline-derived CDR1 and CDR2 are GTSNPN and SVGIG (reference sequence). CDR3 protein: CAWGQGAREQYF. The whole variable domain, remainder taken from reference TRBV30 and TRBJ2-7, is SQTIHQWPATLVQPVGSPLSLECTVEGTSNPNLYWYRQAAGRGLQLLFYSVGIGQISSEVPQNLSASRPQDRQFILSSKKLLLSDSGFYLCAWGQGAREQYFGPGTRLTVT.

The CDR3: CASSRGVRGGTAYGYTF. The J gene is TRBJ1-2, the V gene TRBV5-5. Per the germline V gene, CDR1 is SGHKS and CDR2 is YYEKEE (reference sequence). The CDR3 is made up of 17 amino acids.

The CDR3 protein is CASSVRQGGQPQHF. This chain joins TRBV5-1 and TRBJ1-5; TCRdb proposes TRBD1, but this gene call is untestable without DNA. Germline V CDR1 and CDR2: SGHRS, YFSETQ. The CDR3 is 14 residues long.

V and J are TRBV20-1 and TRBJ2-4; TCRdb selects TRBD1, and the lack of DNA leaves this call unchecked. Per the germline V gene, CDR1 is DFQATT and CDR2 is SNEGSKA (reference sequence). The CDR3 runs 15 residues. CDR3 loop: CSARGQGDAKNIQYF.

V usage is TRBV5-5 and J usage is TRBJ2-1; without DNA, the TCRdb call of TRBD1 cannot be checked. Germline V CDR1 and CDR2: SGHKS, YYEKEE (reference sequence). The length of the CDR3 is 13 residues. The CDR3 is CASSWGQNNEQFF.